These 21 T cell receptor beta chains came from one sample sequenced in a study of spatial heterogeneity in lung cancer. This sample's time point: sample taken at primary tumor resection. The study sequenced unsorted whole RNA from tumor, nontumor lung or frozen PBMC. One entry per CDR3 protein results from TCRdb running MiXCR on the 5' RACE reads. Of tens of thousands of distinct CDR3 sequences detected, approximately 20% appear once; the ten largest clones hold 6.2%. The source material was PBMCs, sampled at surgery. These receptor sequences come from a male donor with early-stage non-small cell lung cancer.

The chain combines TRBV5-1 with TRBJ1-4; maybe TRBD1 (6 bases). The germline V and J ends were trimmed by 1 base and 2 bases, with 9 bases remaining between them. The CDR3 is made up of 15 amino acids. Per the germline V gene, CDR1 is SGHRS and CDR2 is YFSETQ. The CDR3 DNA is TGCGCCAGCAGCTTGACAGGGCCGACTAATGAAAAACTGTTTTTT. It encodes CASSLTGPTNEKLFF. Full variable domain (outside the CDR3, taken from reference TRBV5-1 and TRBJ1-4): KAGVTQTPRYLIKTRGQQVTLSCSPISGHRSVSWYQQTPGQGLQFLFEYFSETQRNKGNFPGRFSGRQFSNSRSEMNVSTLELGDSALYLCASSLTGPTNEKLFFGSGTQLSVL.

The chain combines TRBV5-4 with TRBJ2-5; 8 positions agree with TRBD1. Germline V gene data show CDR1 as SGHNT and CDR2 as YYREEE (reference sequence). The trim removed 5 bases at V and 2 bases at J, leaving 5 bases unmatched. There are 14 residues in the CDR3. CDR3 region: CASRATGGQETQYF. As DNA, the CDR3 is TGTGCCAGCAGGGCAACAGGGGGACAAGAGACCCAGTACTTC.

V gene TRBV5-1 combines with J gene TRBJ2-3; TRBD1 might be the D (6 bases). V was clipped by 3 bases and J by 2 bases, with 16 bases between them. The CDR3 is 16 residues long. Germline V lookup: CDR1 SGHRS, CDR2 YFSETQ. The CDR3 coding sequence is TGCGCCAGCAGCTCCTTCCCGGGACACGACACAGATACGCAGTATTTT. It translates to CASSSFPGHDTDTQYF.

The CDR3 protein is CASSLPQGRDEKLFF. CDR3 nucleotide sequence: TGTGCCAGCAGTTTACCACAGGGGAGAGATGAAAAACTGTTTTTT. The chain carries TRBV12-3 or TRBV12-4 and TRBJ1-4; 7 nucleotides align to TRBD1. The CDR3 length is 15 residues. Trimming cost V 2 bases and J 6 bases; bases outside gene matches: 6.

CDR3 coding DNA: TGTGCCAGCAGCCCGAGTACGAACACCGGGGAGCTGTTTTTT. It encodes CASSPSTNTGELFF. This sequence joins TRBV6-5 and TRBJ2-2, with D unclear. The V end lost 6 bases, the J end lost 0 bases, and 8 bases lay between the germline ends. CDR1 is MNHEY and CDR2 is SVGAGI in the germline V gene. The CDR3 is 14 residues long.

Many counts were recorded for this clonotype. The chain couples TRBV29-1 to TRBJ2-2; D possibly corresponds to TRBD1 (5 bases). Germline V gene sequence: CDR1 SQVTM, CDR2 ANQGSEA. The ends were cut back, 4 bases at V and 0 bases at J, with 18 bases in the middle. This CDR3 is 17 amino acids long. The CDR3 loop reads CSVGHQEGVPNTGELFF. The CDR3 coding sequence is TGCAGCGTTGGACACCAGGAAGGGGTTCCGAACACCGGGGAGCTGTTTTTT.

This clonotype was seen more than once but under ten times. V usage is TRBV12-3 or TRBV12-4 and J usage is TRBJ2-1; 14 bases match TRBD2. V was pared by 5 bases and J by 2 bases, with 2 bases of the junction left unmatched. The CDR3 sequence is 16 residues long. The CDR3 region has the DNA TGTGCCAGCAGTGGGACTAGCGGGAGCGCCTACAATGAGCAGTTCTTC. This sequence encodes CASSGTSGSAYNEQFF.

This clonotype turned up a few times. The chain couples TRBV10-2 to TRBJ2-1; TRBD2 agrees at 9 bases. This CDR3 comprises 19 residues. The germline V gene encodes CDR1 WSHSY and CDR2 SAAADI. Unmatched junction bases numbered 15, after V lost 6 bases and J lost 0 bases. The CDR3 spells CASREHGTSIRSSYNEQFF. CDR3 bases: TGCGCCAGCAGGGAACACGGGACTAGCATCCGGAGCTCCTACAATGAGCAGTTCTTC.

J is TRBJ2-5 and V is TRBV7-2, with 10 nucleotides matching TRBD2. V lost 5 bases and J lost 4; bases outside the gene matches: 4. The CDR3 is 14 amino acids. Germline loops: CDR1 SGHTA, CDR2 FQGNSA. The CDR3 region is CASSATSGVETQYF. The DNA for the CDR3 is TGTGCCAGCAGCGCAACTAGCGGGGTAGAGACCCAGTACTTC. The whole variable domain, remainder taken from reference TRBV7-2 and TRBJ2-5, is GAGVSQSPSNKVTEKGKDVELRCDPISGHTALYWYRQSLGQGLEFLIYFQGNSAPDKSGLPSDRFSAERTGGSVSTLTIQRTQQEDSAVYLCASSATSGVETQYFGPGTRLLVL.

There are many counts of this clonotype. This sequence joins TRBV4-1 and TRBJ2-2; a weak D match, TRBD1 (6 bases). CDR1 and CDR2 (germline): MGHRA, YSYEKL. This CDR3 contains 13 residues. The V end lost 0 bases, the J end lost 16 bases, and 15 bases lay between the germline ends. The CDR3 reads CASSQDMGAIPFF. The CDR3 region has the DNA TGCGCCAGCAGCCAAGATATGGGGGCGATACCGTTTTTT.

V and J are TRBV7-9 and TRBJ1-6, with D uncertain. The CDR3 has 13 residues. The V end was cut by 5 bases, the J end by 9 bases, with 11 bases between. In germline, CDR1 is SEHNR, CDR2 FQNEAQ (reference sequence). Here the CDR3 reads CASSDNTGSPLHF. CDR3 bases: TGTGCCAGCAGCGACAACACCGGTTCACCCCTCCACTTT.

This sequence joins TRBV2 and TRBJ2-7; D is possibly TRBD2 (5 bases). V dropped 5 bases and J dropped 7 bases, with 18 bases sitting between them. The CDR3 extends over 14 amino acids. Germline assignment: CDR1 SNHLY and CDR2 FYNNEI. CDR3 sequence: CASSNWTPPGEQYF. The CDR3 bases are TGTGCCAGCAGTAATTGGACTCCACCCGGGGAGCAGTACTTC. Using reference TRBV2 and TRBJ2-7 for the parts outside the CDR3, the full variable domain is EPEVTQTPSHQVTQMGQEVILRCVPISNHLYFYWYRQILGQKVEFLVSFYNNEISEKSEIFDDQFSVERPDGSNFTLKIRSTKLEDSAMYFCASSNWTPPGEQYFGPGTRLTVT.

CDR3 DNA sequence: TGTGCCAGCAGCTACAATCAGGGGGCCGGCGGGGAGCTGTTTTTT. Translation gives CASSYNQGAGGELFF. The chain recombines TRBV7-2 with TRBJ2-2; 8 positions match TRBD1. The junction had 8 bases not matched to a gene; V was cut back by 4 bases and J by 7 bases. This CDR3 comprises 15 residues. Germline V gives CDR1 SGHTA, CDR2 FQGNSA.

The CDR3 here is CASSYSVRATEEQYF. In DNA form, the CDR3 reads TGTGCCAGCAGTTACTCCGTGAGGGCTACGGAAGAGCAGTACTTC. This chain connects TRBV6-6 to TRBJ2-7, with D possibly matching TRBD2 (5 bases). Trimming stripped 0 bases from V and 7 bases from J, with 16 bases between. The V gene's germline CDR1 is MNHNY and CDR2 SVGAGI (reference sequence). CDR3 length: 15 amino acids.

The table lists this clonotype with many counts. The chain has TRBV10-3 and TRBJ1-1; no clear D gene. This CDR3 region has 14 residues. Trimming took 2 bases from V and 3 from J, leaving 10 bases between them. Per the germline V gene, CDR1 is ENHRY and CDR2 is SYGVKD. CDR3 residues: CAISEPLRDTEAFF. The DNA of the CDR3 is TGTGCCATCAGTGAGCCCCTTCGTGACACTGAAGCTTTCTTT.

This rearrangement joins TRBV2 to TRBJ2-5; unclear D gene. Trimming removed 3 bases at V and 4 bases at J, with 3 bases between. This CDR3 region has 11 residues. Germline V lookup: CDR1 SNHLY, CDR2 FYNNEI. The CDR3 region is CASSDRETQYF. Written as DNA, the CDR3 is TGTGCCAGCAGTGATCGAGAGACCCAGTACTTC.

In its sample, this clonotype was seen many times. The CDR3 DNA is TGTGCCAGCGGGCTTGGAGATACGCAGTATTTT. Translating it yields CASGLGDTQYF. The V call is TRBV6-5, the J call TRBJ2-3; no reliable D call. CDR3 size: 11 residues. With 8 bases removed from V and 5 bases from J, the gap between germline ends came to 8 bases. CDR1 is MNHEY and CDR2 is SVGAGI in the germline V gene.

The chain carries TRBV6-2 or TRBV6-3 and TRBJ2-1, with D perhaps TRBD1 (5 bases). Germline CDR1 and CDR2: MNHEY and SVGEGT. The CDR3 extends over 13 amino acids. V shed 4 bases and J shed 8 bases, with 12 bases lying between them. The CDR3 DNA reads TGTGCCAGCAGTTCCACACCAGGGTATGAGCAGTTCTTC. This sequence encodes CASSSTPGYEQFF.

The table lists this clonotype with a few counts. This chain connects TRBV24-1 to TRBJ2-5; D gene uncertain. Per the germline V gene, CDR1 is KGHDR and CDR2 is SFDVKD. Trimming shortened V by 4 bases and J by 0 bases, and 11 bases separated the two germline ends. This CDR3 spans 15 amino acids. The CDR3 reads CATSDPDRYQETQYF. For the CDR3, the DNA is TGTGCCACCAGTGACCCCGATCGATACCAAGAGACCCAGTACTTC.

A few counts support this clonotype. The V and J genes are TRBV5-5 and TRBJ2-2, with D possibly TRBD1 on 6 matching bases. With 3 bases removed from V and 3 bases from J, the gap between germline ends came to 12 bases. The CDR3 extends over 15 amino acids. The V gene's germline CDR1 is SGHKS and CDR2 YYEKEE (reference sequence). The DNA for the CDR3 is TGTGCCAGCAGCTCCACAGAGGGGGACACCGGGGAGCTGTTTTTT. This gives the protein CASSSTEGDTGELFF.

This clonotype was observed many times. The chain is built from TRBV27 and TRBJ2-7; no clear D gene. Germline CDR1 reads MNHEY; CDR2 reads SMNVEV (reference sequence). V lost 0 bases and J lost 3, with 3 bases in between. There are 12 residues in the CDR3. CDR3 in DNA: TGTGCCAGCAGTTTATCGGGCTACGAGCAGTACTTC. It codes for CASSLSGYEQYF.